Each of the 17 T cell receptor beta chains below was sequenced from the same sample in a study of beta chain features in type 1 diabetes. What was sequenced were expressed TCRB transcripts, since all of the isolated RNA had been reverse transcribed. TCRdb's copy holds only in-frame clones and misses some; the assay was immunoSEQ multiplex PCR. The sample shows about 620,000 clones, about a sixth of them seen only once. Sequenced: naive CD4+ T cells from blood. The receptor set was obtained from a man younger than 35 in good health.

This clone was counted between two and nine times. The rearrangement links TRBV29-1 to TRBJ1-1, with D hard to call. V was trimmed by 3 bases and J by 0 bases, leaving 8 bases between them. The CDR3 consists of 13 residues. Germline CDR1 SQVTM, CDR2 ANQGSEA. The CDR3 DNA reads as TGCAGCGTTGATCTGGGGATGAACACTGAAGCTTTCTTT. Its protein is CSVDLGMNTEAFF.

This clone was seen only a few times. The CDR3 region is CASSQGVHEQFF. CDR3 nucleotide sequence: TGTGCCAGCAGCCAAGGGGTCCATGAGCAGTTCTTC. This sequence joins TRBV28 and TRBJ2-1; D possibly corresponds to TRBD1 (5 bases). Trimming removed 6 bases from V and 8 bases from J, with 11 bases in between. The CDR3 consists of 12 residues. Looked up from germline, CDR1 is MDHEN and CDR2 is SYDVKM.

The chain has TRBV6-1 and TRBJ2-7; D tentatively reads TRBD1 or TRBD2 (5 bases each). CDR1 is MNHNS, CDR2 SASEGT, per germline. The CDR3 length is 13 residues. This chain's CDR3 is CAGLGEHTYEQYF. Here the CDR3 DNA reads TGTGCAGGTTTGGGGGAGCATACTTACGAGCAGTACTTC.

A few counts support this clone. V and J are TRBV25-1 and TRBJ2-7; D not certain. Germline V lookup: CDR1 MGHDK, CDR2 SYGVNS. This CDR3 is built from 11 residues. V lost 5 bases and J lost 3, with 5 bases in between. CDR3 DNA sequence: TGTGCCAGCAGTCTCAACTACGAGCAGTACTTC. This codes for CASSLNYEQYF.

This clone was recorded a few times. The genes are TRBV10-3 and TRBJ1-3; D remains ambiguous. The germline V gene has CDR1 ENHRY and CDR2 SYGVKD. There are 13 residues in the CDR3. Trimming took 6 bases from V and 2 from J, leaving 8 bases between them. CDR3 coding DNA: TGTGCCATCAGGAGGGAAACTGGAAACACCATATATTTT. This encodes CAIRRETGNTIYF.

DNA of the CDR3: TGTGCCAGCAGCCCAGTGGGGTCTTTTACCTTAAGCGAGCAGTACTTC. Protein: CASSPVGSFTLSEQYF. The chain joins TRBV7-9 to TRBJ2-7; D unresolved. Between the trimmed V and J ends, which lost 5 bases and 6 bases, there was a span of 23 bases. CDR1 is SEHNR, CDR2 FQNEAQ, per germline (reference sequence). The CDR3 has 16 amino acids.

In this sample, this clone turned up a few times. The chain uses TRBV7-9 and TRBJ2-7; TRBD2 matches at 7 bases. The CDR3 runs to 11 residues. From germline, CDR1 is SEHNR and CDR2 FQNEAQ (reference sequence). CDR3: CAWGGNYEQYF. The DNA for the CDR3 is TGTGCGTGGGGGGGTAACTACGAGCAGTACTTC.

The rearrangement joins TRBV7-6 to TRBJ2-7; D may be TRBD1 or TRBD2 (5 bases each). Germline lookup yields CDR1 SGHVS and CDR2 FNYEAQ. The CDR3 runs to 15 residues. Trimming left V 4 bases short and J 3 bases short, with 16 bases between. CDR3: CASSSPGLLYYEQYF. In nucleotides, the CDR3 is TGTGCCAGCAGCTCTCCGGGGCTCTTATACTACGAGCAGTACTTC.

The J gene is TRBJ1-1, the V gene TRBV6-5, with TRBD1 as a possible D gene (5 bases). The germline CDR1 and CDR2 sequences are MNHEY and SVGAGI. The CDR3 is 14 residues long. V lost 6 bases and J 4 bases, leaving 15 bases between the germline ends. DNA for the CDR3: TGTGCCAGCAGCCGCGGGGGGGTGGGCACTGAAGCTTTCTTT. This encodes CASSRGGVGTEAFF.

This clone showed up just a few times. The chain joins TRBV4-1 to TRBJ1-1; unclear D gene. V gave up 1 base and J gave up 3 bases, with 9 bases separating them. The CDR3 runs 14 residues. Germline V gene sequence: CDR1 MGHRA, CDR2 YSYEKL. Here the CDR3 reads CASSQVSQDTEAFF. CDR3 DNA: TGCGCCAGCAGCCAAGTCAGCCAAGACACTGAAGCTTTCTTT.

This clone showed up just a few times. The chain has TRBV4-3 and TRBJ2-6; D not certain. The CDR3 runs 17 residues. The germline V gene encodes CDR1 LGHNA and CDR2 YSLEER. Trimming removed 0 bases at V and 0 bases at J, with 9 bases between. The CDR3 coding sequence is TGCGCCAGCAGCCAAGATATGGCGATCTCTGGGGCCAACGTCCTGACTTTC. This codes for CASSQDMAISGANVLTF.

This clone occurred a few times. The same CDR3 arises from other DNA sequences in this sample as well. The genes are TRBV2 and TRBJ2-3; 8 bases fit TRBD1. V gave up 8 bases and J gave up 6 bases; unmatched junction bases: 7. CDR3 length equals 13 residues. Germline assignment: CDR1 SNHLY and CDR2 FYNNEI. The CDR3 DNA reads as TGTGCCAGCTCTCGACAGGGGACGGATACGCAGTATTTT. This encodes CASSRQGTDTQYF.

This clone has only a few counts. The chain joins TRBV7-3 to TRBJ2-5; 9 positions match TRBD1. The trim removed 3 bases at V and 8 bases at J, leaving 10 bases unmatched. The germline V gene encodes CDR1 SGHTA and CDR2 FQGTGA. CDR3 length equals 15 residues. The chain's CDR3 is CASSLEGDRVATQYF. The CDR3 nucleotides are TGTGCCAGCAGCTTGGAGGGGGACAGGGTGGCCACCCAGTACTTC.

The V call is TRBV28, the J call TRBJ2-1, with TRBD1 matching over 10 bases. CDR1 is MDHEN and CDR2 is SYDVKM in the germline V gene. The J segment lost 5 bases and the V segment lost 4 bases, leaving 8 bases of the junction unmatched. This CDR3 contains 16 residues. DNA for the CDR3: TGTGCCAGCAGTTCTCCCGGGACAGGGGATAACAATGAGCAGTTCTTC. It yields the protein CASSSPGTGDNNEQFF.

This clone showed up just a few times. The sample has other DNA sequences that encode this CDR3 too. The V and J genes are TRBV5-1 and TRBJ2-5; D is perhaps TRBD1 (5 bases). The CDR3 has 13 residues. Trimming pared 3 bases from V and 2 bases from J, leaving 8 bases between. CDR1 is SGHRS, CDR2 YFSETQ, per germline. The CDR3 DNA reads TGCGCCAGCAGCTCAGGGATTCAAGAGACCCAGTACTTC. This codes for CASSSGIQETQYF.

This chain links TRBV5-5 with TRBJ1-5; D is possibly TRBD1 (5 bases). This CDR3 spans 17 amino acids. Germline values: CDR1 SGHKS, CDR2 YYEKEE (reference sequence). V was pared by 3 bases and J by 4 bases, with 20 bases between. For the CDR3, the DNA is TGTGCCAGCAGCTCACAACCCGGGACCGAGTATAATCAGCCCCAGCATTTT. It encodes CASSSQPGTEYNQPQHF. Full variable domain (missing parts from reference TRBV5-5 and TRBJ1-5): DAGVTQSPTHLIKTRGQQVTLRCSPISGHKSVSWYQQVLGQGPQFIFQYYEKEERGRGNFPDRFSARQFPNYSSELNVNALLLGDSALYLCASSSQPGTEYNQPQHFGDGTRLSIL.

The gene calls are TRBV10-3 and TRBJ1-1; TRBD1 matches at 7 bases. Germline CDR1 and CDR2: ENHRY and SYGVKD. Trimming removed 3 bases from V and 4 bases from J; junction bases left unmatched: 8. This CDR3 is built from 15 residues. CDR3 amino acids: CAISERDRARTEAFF. CDR3 nucleotides: TGTGCCATCAGTGAACGGGACAGAGCCCGCACTGAAGCTTTCTTT.